One and the same sample provided the 11 T cell receptor beta chains below, sequenced in a study of blood T cells in healthy people across ages. It was with a sample-barcoded 5' primer and a J-beta primer mix that a second PCR of roughly 6 to 12 cycles was run. TCRdb fed the 5' RACE reads into MiXCR, producing one record per CDR3 protein. The data contain 1.5 million to 2 million distinct CDR3 sequences, roughly 27% of them seen just once; the ten biggest clones take up about 8%. What was sequenced was blood. The receptors come from a woman under 40 in good health.

In this sample, this clonotype turned up many times. The chain combines TRBV18 with TRBJ1-2; D not certain. V was clipped by 3 bases and J by 3 bases, with 14 bases between them. The CDR3 totals 15 residues. Germline CDR1 KGHSH, CDR2 LQKENI. CDR3 region: CASSPAARDHYGYTF. In DNA form, the CDR3 reads TGTGCCAGCTCACCTGCAGCCCGGGATCACTATGGCTACACCTTC.

This clonotype came up many times. The rearrangement uses TRBV20-1 and TRBJ2-5, with D tentatively TRBD2 (6 bases). From germline, CDR1 is DFQATT and CDR2 SNEGSKA (reference sequence). V lost 2 bases and J lost 4, with 14 bases in between. This CDR3 is 14 amino acids long. Here the CDR3 reads CSARLTGGVETQYF. For the CDR3, the DNA is TGCAGTGCTAGATTAACAGGCGGGGTAGAGACCCAGTACTTC.

The chain recombines TRBV2 with TRBJ2-3; the match to TRBD2 covers 11 bases. This CDR3 has 17 residues. J was trimmed by 2 bases and V by 6 bases; bases with no gene match: 10. The germline V gene encodes CDR1 SNHLY and CDR2 FYNNEI. The CDR3 coding sequence is TGTGCCAGCAGGTCTAGCGGGGGGCCTGACCTCACAGATACGCAGTATTTT. It codes for CASRSSGGPDLTDTQYF. Supplemented by reference TRBV2 and TRBJ2-3, the full variable domain reads EPEVTQTPSHQVTQMGQEVILRCVPISNHLYFYWYRQILGQKVEFLVSFYNNEISEKSEIFDDQFSVERPDGSNFTLKIRSTKLEDSAMYFCASRSSGGPDLTDTQYFGPGTRLTVL.

This clonotype appeared many times. One end of the junction is discordant with germline, which a read error may explain. This sequence joins TRBV27 and TRBJ2-7; 8 bases agree with TRBD2. Per the germline V gene, CDR1 is MNHEY and CDR2 is SMNVEV (reference sequence). The length of the CDR3 is 15 residues. The CDR3 DNA follows: TGTGCCAGCAGCTCCTACGGGAGGGCCTCCCACGAGCAGTACTTC. Residues: CASSSYGRASHEQYF.

The rearrangement uses TRBV7-2 and TRBJ2-1, with TRBD1 matching 10 bases. Looked up from germline, CDR1 is SGHTA and CDR2 is FQGNSA. The CDR3 totals 16 residues. J was trimmed by 8 bases and V by 2 bases; bases with no gene match: 9. The DNA for the CDR3 is TGTGCCAGCAGCTTAAGGTGGGACAGGGGCGCCCATGAGCAGTTCTTC. It encodes CASSLRWDRGAHEQFF.

On this clonotype itself: The germline gene is not matched at one end of the junction; a read error may be the cause. The CDR3 region has the DNA TGTGCCAGCAGTTTAGGCGGGACGGCAAGCTCCTACAATGAGCGGTTCTTC. Translation gives CASSLGGTASSYNERFF. The V and J genes are TRBV28 and TRBJ2-1; weak D call: TRBD2 (6 bases). The CDR3 spans 17 residues. Germline V CDR1 and CDR2: MDHEN, SYDVKM.

This clonotype was counted ten times or more. V gene TRBV9 combines with J gene TRBJ2-3; a weak D match, TRBD2 (6 bases). Germline V CDR1 and CDR2: SGDLS, YYNGEE. With 0 bases removed from V and 1 base from J, the gap between germline ends came to 6 bases. The CDR3 loop spans 14 amino acids. CDR3 nucleotide sequence: TGTGCCAGCAGCGTAGGGGAGGGCACAGATACGCAGTATTTT. Translation gives CASSVGEGTDTQYF.

In its sample, this clonotype was seen many times. The V gene is TRBV29-1, the J gene TRBJ2-3; D is unclear. The CDR3 has 14 amino acids. Per the germline V gene, CDR1 is SQVTM and CDR2 is ANQGSEA. V lost 7 bases and J lost 0, with 14 bases in between. CDR3 amino acids: CSAASWVSTDTQYF. For the CDR3, the DNA is TGCAGCGCCGCCTCTTGGGTGAGCACAGATACGCAGTATTTT.

The chain carries TRBV20-1 and TRBJ2-1; 10 bases fit TRBD2. The ends lost 6 bases at V and 5 bases at J; junction bases unmatched: 10. This CDR3 has 15 amino acids. Germline CDR1 and CDR2: DFQATT and SNEGSKA (reference sequence). CDR3 sequence reads: CSAFGRTSGHNEQFF. In DNA form, the CDR3 reads TGCAGTGCGTTCGGACGGACTAGCGGTCACAATGAGCAGTTCTTC.

This clonotype showed up many times. The rearrangement uses TRBV7-2 and TRBJ2-3; possibly TRBD2 for D (6 bases). Germline CDR1 and CDR2: SGHTA and FQGNSA. V was pared by 1 base and J by 0 bases, with 17 bases between. The CDR3 has 18 amino acids. In DNA, the CDR3 is TGTGCCAGCAGCTTAGACCTATGGACTGGGACTAGCACAGATACGCAGTATTTT. Translating gives CASSLDLWTGTSTDTQYF.

This clonotype came up many times. The chain has TRBV5-5 and TRBJ1-4; no reliable D call. V dropped 3 bases and J dropped 0 bases, with 6 bases sitting between them. From germline, CDR1 is SGHKS and CDR2 YYEKEE (reference sequence). The length of the CDR3 is 14 residues. This CDR3 is CASSYDPTNEKLFF. The CDR3 DNA follows: TGTGCCAGCAGCTATGACCCAACTAATGAAAAACTGTTTTTT.